This record looks at one T cell receptor beta chain sequence and its context. Its antigen is still unknown. The data originate from a study of STAT3 mutations in large granular lymphocyte leukemia. Study-wide results and limits: In T-cell large granular lymphocyte leukemia, about half of patients showed multiple immunodominant subclonotypes.

Here immunoSEQ multiplex PCR was the method, and the copy in TCRdb shows in-frame clones only, minus some. The sample has around 26,000 clones; approximately 94% are singletons. The sequenced material came from peripheral blood mononuclear cells. The receptor comes from a man aged 35-49 years with T-cell large granular lymphocyte leukemia. Some clones in this sample may be carry-over from other donors' samples.

The CDR3 DNA sequence: TGTGCCAGCTCACCGGCCGACCGCTACGAGCAGTACTTC. It specifies CASSPADRYEQYF. V gene TRBV18 combines with J gene TRBJ2-7; unclear D gene. Germline-derived CDR1 and CDR2 are KGHSH and LQKENI. V was clipped by 3 bases and J by 3 bases, with 9 bases between them. The CDR3 is 13 residues long.